The 9 T cell receptor beta chains reported below all come from one sample, sequenced in a study of T cells in women clearing cervical HPV infection. Profiled with immunoSEQ multiplex PCR; TCRdb holds only in-frame clones, not every one. The specimen's table records about 22,000 clones. Sequencing was carried out using blood buffy coat. The receptors come from a woman between 18 and 75 years old with a cervical HPV16 infection that either progressed to CIN3+ or cleared (not recorded which).

Points on this clone: Read data end 3 residues before the CDR3 end; the end is taken from the germline J gene. The V and J genes are TRBV4-1 and TRBJ2-7, with TRBD1 identical over 8 bases. This CDR3 region has 14 residues. CDR1 and CDR2 (germline): MGHRA, YSYEKL. With V trimmed by 3 bases and J by 2 bases, 3 bases remained unmatched. The sequenced CDR3 bases are TGCGCCAGCAGCCAGGGACAGGTTCCCTACGAG. It yields the protein CASSQGQVPYE. The entire CDR3 is CASSQGQVPYEQYF.

With regard to this clone: The observed sequence ends 3 residues before the CDR3 terminus, with the missing tail filled in from the germline J gene. The chain has TRBV19 and TRBJ2-1, with 11 positions matching TRBD1. The ends lost 4 bases at V and 7 bases at J; junction bases unmatched: 6. The germline CDR1 and CDR2 sequences are LNHDA and SQIVND (reference sequence). The CDR3 spans 15 residues. CDR3 bases read: TGTGCCAGTAGTAGCGGACAGGGGGCCTCGAATGAG. Its protein product is CASSSGQGASNE. The full CDR3 reads CASSSGQGASNEQFF. Looking up the rest from reference TRBV19 and TRBJ2-1 gives the full variable domain: DGGITQSPKYLFRKEGQNVTLSCEQNLNHDAMYWYRQDPGQGLRLIYYSQIVNDFQKGDIAEGYSVSREKKESFPLTVTSAQKNPTAFYLCASSSGQGASNEQFFGPGTRLTVL.

Turning to this clone: The read is 3 residues too short to cover the CDR3 end, so that end is filled in from the germline J gene. V is TRBV10-3 and J is TRBJ2-5; TRBD1 matches 7 bases. V trimming: 3 bases; J trimming: 4 bases; junction bases outside the gene matches: 17. The CDR3 contains 18 residues. Germline CDR1 is ENHRY and CDR2 is SYGVKD. CDR3 in amino acids: CAISDLEGGAVGTETQYF. The covered CDR3 bases are TGTGCCATCAGTGACCTCGAAGGGGGCGCGGTAGGGACAGAGACC.

Concerning this clone: The observed sequence ends 3 residues before the CDR3 terminus, with the missing tail filled in from the germline J gene. The V call is TRBV2, the J call TRBJ1-3, with 9 positions matching TRBD1. This CDR3 has 16 amino acids. With 9 bases clipped from V and 0 bases from J, the junction kept 9 bases outside the gene matches. Germline lookup yields CDR1 SNHLY and CDR2 FYNNEI. The CDR3 is CASDLQGALSGNTIYF. The sequenced CDR3 bases are TGTGCCAGTGATTTACAGGGGGCTCTCTCTGGAAACACC.

Concerning this clone: The read comes to an end 3 residues before the CDR3 does, leaving the germline J gene to fill in the end. V usage is TRBV20-1 and J usage is TRBJ2-2; 9 bases match TRBD1. Germline V gene lookup returns CDR1 DFQATT and CDR2 SNEGSKA (reference sequence). The CDR3 is made up of 16 amino acids. V dropped 3 bases and J dropped 5; count of bases not matched to a gene: 10. The CDR3 DNA, read in part, is TGCAGTGCTAGCCTACAGGGGGCGCATGGGACCGGGGAG. As protein: CSASLQGAHGTGE. From start to end, the CDR3 is CSASLQGAHGTGELFF.

To note about this clone: The read ends 3 residues early relative to the CDR3; the germline J gene fills the gap. The chain couples TRBV20-1 to TRBJ1-2, with TRBD1 identical over 7 bases. Looked up from germline, CDR1 is DFQATT and CDR2 is SNEGSKA (reference sequence). V was pared by 3 bases and J by 2 bases, with 6 bases of the junction left unmatched. The CDR3 runs to 14 residues. CDR3 amino acids: CSASPRQGNYGYTF. Incomplete CDR3 DNA: TGCAGTGCTAGCCCCCGACAGGGAAACTATGGC.

Notes on this clone: The CDR3 end lies 3 residues beyond the end of the read and is filled in from the germline J gene. This chain connects TRBV20-1 to TRBJ2-7; 12 positions agree with TRBD2. The CDR3 spans 16 residues. Germline loops: CDR1 DFQATT, CDR2 SNEGSKA (reference sequence). Trimming removed 4 bases from V and 0 bases from J; junction bases left unmatched: 7. This CDR3 is CSATGTSGRSSYEQYF. The sequenced part of the CDR3 DNA is TGCAGTGCTACGGGGACTAGCGGGCGGAGCTCCTACGAG.

As for this clone: The read finishes 3 residues shy of the CDR3 end, and the germline J gene is used to complete it. The chain carries TRBV12-3 or TRBV12-4 and TRBJ2-6, with TRBD2 matching over 13 bases. With 5 bases clipped from V and 0 bases from J, the junction kept 1 base outside the gene matches. The CDR3 loop spans 17 amino acids. The CDR3 protein is CASSRTSGSSGANVLTF. The sequenced CDR3 bases are TGTGCCAGCAGTCGGACTAGCGGGAGCTCTGGGGCCAACGTC.

CDR3 amino acids: CSVSLGQINTEAFF. The CDR3 bases that were read are TGCAGTGTCTCATTGGGACAGATAAACACTGAA. The chain links TRBV20-1 to TRBJ1-1; 7 nucleotides line up with TRBD1. The read finishes 3 residues shy of the CDR3 end, and the germline J gene is used to complete it. Germline CDR1 and CDR2: DFQATT and SNEGSKA (reference sequence). With V trimmed by 7 bases and J by 2 bases, 10 bases remained unmatched. The CDR3 has 14 residues.